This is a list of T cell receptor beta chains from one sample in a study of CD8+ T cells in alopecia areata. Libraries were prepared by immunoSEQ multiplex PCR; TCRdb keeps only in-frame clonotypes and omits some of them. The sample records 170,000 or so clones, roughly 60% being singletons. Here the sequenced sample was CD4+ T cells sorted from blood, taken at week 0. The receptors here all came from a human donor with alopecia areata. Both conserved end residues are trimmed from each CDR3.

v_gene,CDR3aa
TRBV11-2,ASSFTSGTYEQY
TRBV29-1,SGIGSTEAF
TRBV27,ASSSTGRDQETQY
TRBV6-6,ASSYSLPEAF
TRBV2,ASSPDREGYEQY
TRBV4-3,ASSPSGAENYGYT
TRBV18,ASSPPGRDTGELF
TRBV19,ASSPPVEGPQH
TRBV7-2,ASSRQTGLTGYT
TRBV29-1,SVVRSAEAF
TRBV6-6,ASSYTGNGYT
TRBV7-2,ASSRRQGNEQF
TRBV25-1,ASSEIHQGGYT
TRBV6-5,ASRPPNGAETQY
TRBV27,ATATGLGYNEQF
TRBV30,AWSVQGNFNYGYT
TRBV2,ASTRDTQY
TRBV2,ASSEQVLRTGELF
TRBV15,ATSSPGQGRSQY
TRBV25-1,ASGWVEQY
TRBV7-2,ASSFGVKRGVYEQY
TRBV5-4,ASSAPAGTGHGSPLH